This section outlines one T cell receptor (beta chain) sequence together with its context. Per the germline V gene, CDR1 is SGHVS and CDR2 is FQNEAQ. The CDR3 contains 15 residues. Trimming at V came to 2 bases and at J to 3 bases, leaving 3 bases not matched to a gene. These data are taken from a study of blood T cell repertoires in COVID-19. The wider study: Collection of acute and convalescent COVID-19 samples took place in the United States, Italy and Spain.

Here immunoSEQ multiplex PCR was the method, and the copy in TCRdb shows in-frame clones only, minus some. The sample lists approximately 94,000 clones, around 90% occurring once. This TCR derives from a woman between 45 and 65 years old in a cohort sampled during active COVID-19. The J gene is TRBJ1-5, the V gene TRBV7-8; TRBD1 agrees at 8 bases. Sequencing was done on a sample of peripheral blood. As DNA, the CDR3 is TGTGCCAGCAGCTTATACAGGGGGAACAATCAGCCCCAGCATTTT. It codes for CASSLYRGNNQPQHF.